This TCR beta chain was observed in a study of blood T cell repertoires in COVID-19. Study details: COVID-19 samples collected from the United States, Italy and Spain covered acute and convalescent phases.

Per the authors' pipeline: How many nucleated cells were present was estimated from reference gene primer amplification. The table came from immunoSEQ multiplex PCR; TCRdb's copy has only in-frame clones and leaves some out. The V and J calls and clone size were taken over from that table, and D and trimming were inferred from the DNA. The sample holds some 210,000 clones; roughly 90% are singletons and the top ten take 4% to 6%. Germline V gene sequence: CDR1 KGHDR, CDR2 SFDVKD. The CDR3 runs 16 residues. V lost 2 bases, J lost 2 bases, and 3 bases stayed unmatched. The sequenced material came from peripheral blood. The rearrangement uses TRBV24-1 and TRBJ2-5, with 11 bases lining up with TRBD2. The TCR was taken from a woman between 40 and 55 years old with acute or convalescent COVID-19. For the CDR3, the DNA is TGTGCCACCAGTGATTGGCGACTAGCGGGGCAAGAGACCCAGTACTTC. Its translation is CATSDWRLAGQETQYF.